The 29 T cell receptor beta chains listed next were all sequenced from one sample in a study of T cells after yellow fever vaccination. TCRdb analysed the 5' RACE reads with MiXCR anew, one entry per CDR3 protein. The sample lists some 250,000 distinct CDR3 sequences, about 3.5% occurring once. The specimen was PBMCs, collected 15 days after the yellow fever booster vaccination. The origin of the receptors is a young man who received the YFV17D yellow fever vaccine.

This clonotype was picked up many times. This chain uses TRBV7-2 with TRBJ2-3; the match to TRBD2 covers 8 bases. The germline gives CDR1 SGHTA, CDR2 FQGNSA. V shed 5 bases and J 3 bases; nucleotides not matched to a gene: 10. This CDR3 is built from 16 residues. CDR3 DNA sequence: TGTGCCAGCAGCACCAGAGGGAGCGGGGGAACAGATACGCAGTATTTT. Encoded protein: CASSTRGSGGTDTQYF.

At least ten counts were recorded for this clonotype. CDR3 nucleotide sequence: TGTGCCAGCAGCTCCGTCGTGCGTGATACGCAGTATTTT. It yields the protein CASSSVVRDTQYF. V gene TRBV7-2 combines with J gene TRBJ2-3; D is undetermined. Per the germline V gene, CDR1 is SGHTA and CDR2 is FQGNSA. Trimming took off 4 bases at V and 6 bases at J, with 11 bases between the two ends. CDR3 size: 13 residues.

This clonotype was recorded at least ten times. The chain carries TRBV20-1 and TRBJ2-7, with D perhaps matching TRBD2 (5 bases). V lost 3 bases, J lost 3 bases, and 15 bases lay in between. The germline V gene encodes CDR1 DFQATT and CDR2 SNEGSKA (reference sequence). The CDR3 contains 14 residues. CDR3 loop: CSASPRALRYEQYV. CDR3 bases: TGCAGTGCTAGCCCGCGGGCGTTGCGCTACGAGCAGTACGTC.

This clonotype came up many times. The CDR3 here is CASSLRIGTATTGELFF. The CDR3 nucleotides read TGTGCCAGCAGCCTTCGAATCGGGACAGCAACCACCGGGGAGCTGTTTTTT. V is TRBV7-9 and J is TRBJ2-2; 7 bases fit TRBD1. CDR3 length: 17 residues. The germline V gene has CDR1 SEHNR and CDR2 FQNEAQ (reference sequence). The junction had 13 bases not matched to a gene; V was cut back by 5 bases and J by 4 bases. Variable domain in full (rest from reference TRBV7-9 and TRBJ2-2): DTGVSQNPRHKITKRGQNVTFRCDPISEHNRLYWYRQTLGQGPEFLTYFQNEAQLEKSRLLSDRFSAERPKGSFSTLEIQRTEQGDSAMYLCASSLRIGTATTGELFFGEGSRLTVL.

This clonotype was detected ten times or more. The J gene is TRBJ2-2, the V gene TRBV27, with TRBD1 matching 8 bases. CDR3 length: 15 amino acids. J lost 4 bases, V lost 2 bases, and 3 bases had no gene match. Per germline, CDR1 MNHEY and CDR2 SMNVEV (reference sequence). The CDR3 bases are TGTGCCAGCAGTTTACGGACAGGGACCACCGGGGAGCTGTTTTTT. Translated: CASSLRTGTTGELFF.

This chain uses TRBV20-1 with TRBJ1-6; 11 bases align to TRBD1. This CDR3 contains 13 residues. The J segment lost 13 bases and the V segment lost 1 base, leaving 3 bases of the junction unmatched. Looked up from germline, CDR1 is DFQATT and CDR2 is SNEGSKA (reference sequence). The CDR3: CSARGDRGSPLHF. CDR3 sequence (DNA): TGCAGTGCTAGAGGGGACAGGGGGAGCCCCCTCCACTTT.

This rearrangement joins TRBV5-4 to TRBJ2-5; D is undetermined. Germline V gene lookup returns CDR1 SGHNT and CDR2 YYREEE (reference sequence). Trimming took 1 base from V and 7 from J, leaving 17 bases between them. The CDR3 loop spans 15 amino acids. CDR3 region: CASSLHGRPPGTQYF. CDR3 nucleotide sequence: TGTGCCAGCAGCTTGCACGGACGCCCCCCCGGGACCCAGTACTTC. Full variable domain (outside the CDR3, taken from reference TRBV5-4 and TRBJ2-5): ETGVTQSPTHLIKTRGQQVTLRCSSQSGHNTVSWYQQALGQGPQFIFQYYREEENGRGNFPPRFSGLQFPNYSSELNVNALELDDSALYLCASSLHGRPPGTQYFGPGTRLLVL.

This clonotype has ten or more counts. In nucleotides, the CDR3 is TGCAGTGCTAGTCCCTTATACAATGAGCAGTTCTTC. The encoded protein is CSASPLYNEQFF. The gene calls are TRBV20-1 and TRBJ2-1; D remains unclear. V was trimmed by 3 bases and J by 4 bases, leaving 7 bases between them. Per the germline V gene, CDR1 is DFQATT and CDR2 is SNEGSKA (reference sequence). The CDR3 consists of 12 residues.

This clonotype was seen at least ten times. The J gene is TRBJ2-7, the V gene TRBV5-6; 8 bases are a match to TRBD1. This CDR3 comprises 15 residues. CDR1 SGHDT and CDR2 YYEEEE come from the germline V gene. V shed 0 bases and J 1 base; nucleotides not matched to a gene: 3. CDR3 sequence reads: CASSLAYRGSYEQYV. The DNA for the CDR3 is TGTGCCAGCAGCTTGGCCTACAGGGGGTCCTACGAGCAGTACGTC.

This clonotype was picked up many times. This sequence joins TRBV7-2 and TRBJ2-1; a weak D match, TRBD1 (5 bases). The CDR3 spans 15 residues. Germline CDR1 SGHTA, CDR2 FQGNSA. Trimming cost V 3 bases and J 3 bases, with 12 bases left between them. CDR3 bases: TGTGCCAGCAGCTTCACGATTACAGGCTACAATGAGCAGTTCTTC. Translated, it gives CASSFTITGYNEQFF.

This clonotype was counted at least ten times. The V and J genes are TRBV2 and TRBJ1-5; D perhaps matches TRBD1 (6 bases). CDR1 is SNHLY and CDR2 is FYNNEI in the germline V gene. The CDR3 has 14 residues. V gave up 6 bases and J gave up 7 bases, with 16 bases separating them. The CDR3 protein is CASSAGDMRQPQHF. The CDR3 DNA is TGTGCCAGCAGCGCAGGGGACATGCGGCAGCCCCAGCATTTT.

This clonotype was observed many times. The chain is built from TRBV30 and TRBJ1-1; TRBD1 is a possible D gene (5 bases). This CDR3 spans 13 amino acids. V was clipped by 0 bases and J by 6 bases, with 11 bases between them. The germline V gene has CDR1 GTSNPN and CDR2 SVGIG (reference sequence). Here the CDR3 DNA reads TGTGCCTGGAGTGTATCTCGGGGGTCTGAAGCTTTCTTT. It encodes CAWSVSRGSEAFF. Full variable domain (rest looked up from reference TRBV30 and TRBJ1-1): SQTIHQWPATLVQPVGSPLSLECTVEGTSNPNLYWYRQAAGRGLQLLFYSVGIGQISSEVPQNLSASRPQDRQFILSSKKLLLSDSGFYLCAWSVSRGSEAFFGQGTRLTVV.

This clonotype was seen repeatedly, ten times or more. The chain is built from TRBV7-9 and TRBJ1-1; D possibly corresponds to TRBD1 (5 bases). The length of the CDR3 is 14 residues. Germline V gene lookup returns CDR1 SEHNR and CDR2 FQNEAQ (reference sequence). Trimming stripped 1 base from V and 4 bases from J, with 10 bases between. In DNA, the CDR3 is TGTGCCAGCAGCTTAGGAGGACAATCCACTGAAGCTTTCTTT. Its translation is CASSLGGQSTEAFF.

This clonotype was detected ten times or more. The genes are TRBV5-5 and TRBJ2-7; D ambiguous. The CDR3 is 11 residues long. Germline lookup yields CDR1 SGHKS and CDR2 YYEKEE (reference sequence). The V end was cut by 4 bases, the J end by 3 bases, with 5 bases between. The CDR3 protein is CASSENYEQYF. In DNA, the CDR3 is TGTGCCAGCAGCGAGAACTACGAGCAGTACTTC.

The chain has TRBV20-1 and TRBJ2-7; D is possibly TRBD2 (7 bases). CDR3 size: 17 residues. The germline V and J ends were trimmed by 2 bases and 1 base, with 21 bases remaining between them. Germline assignment: CDR1 DFQATT and CDR2 SNEGSKA (reference sequence). The CDR3 reads CSARPTEGGGASYEQYF. DNA of the CDR3: TGCAGTGCTAGACCCACCGAGGGGGGGGGCGCTTCCTACGAGCAGTACTTC.

This clonotype occurred many times. The V call is TRBV28, the J call TRBJ2-1; D is possibly TRBD2 (6 bases). V lost 6 bases and J lost 0, with 9 bases in between. Germline V gene data show CDR1 as MDHEN and CDR2 as SYDVKM. The CDR3 is 14 residues long. CDR3 DNA: TGTGCCAGCAGATCGGGACTCTCCTACAATGAGCAGTTCTTC. Translating it yields CASRSGLSYNEQFF.

This clonotype was detected many times. The V call is TRBV5-4, the J call TRBJ2-5; TRBD2 is a possible D gene (7 bases). Trimming removed 0 bases from V and 4 bases from J, with 13 bases in between. Germline V gene sequence: CDR1 SGHNT, CDR2 YYREEE (reference sequence). This CDR3 contains 15 residues. CDR3: CASSLARGAVETQYF. CDR3 coding DNA: TGTGCCAGCAGCTTGGCCCGGGGGGCGGTAGAGACCCAGTACTTC.

This clonotype showed up many times. The chain couples TRBV5-1 to TRBJ2-5; D gene ambiguous. This CDR3 spans 14 amino acids. Germline V gene data show CDR1 as SGHRS and CDR2 as YFSETQ. Trimming cost V 7 bases and J 2 bases, with 15 bases left between them. CDR3 DNA: TGCGCCAGCCGATATTCGACCCCTCAAGAGACCCAGTACTTC. This encodes CASRYSTPQETQYF. The full variable domain, rest sourced from reference TRBV5-1 and TRBJ2-5, is KAGVTQTPRYLIKTRGQQVTLSCSPISGHRSVSWYQQTPGQGLQFLFEYFSETQRNKGNFPGRFSGRQFSNSRSEMNVSTLELGDSALYLCASRYSTPQETQYFGPGTRLLVL.

In this sample, this clonotype turned up many times. The J gene is TRBJ2-1, the V gene TRBV28; 10 nucleotides align to TRBD2. CDR3 size: 15 residues. V lost 5 bases, J lost 6 bases, and 7 bases stayed unmatched. CDR1 MDHEN and CDR2 SYDVKM come from the germline V gene. The CDR3 loop is CASSPGLAIPNEQFF. The DNA of the CDR3 is TGTGCCAGCAGTCCGGGACTAGCGATTCCCAATGAGCAGTTCTTC.

At least ten counts were recorded for this clonotype. The chain recombines TRBV10-3 with TRBJ1-2; 10 positions agree with TRBD1. Germline CDR1 is ENHRY and CDR2 is SYGVKD. V lost 7 bases to trimming and J lost 6 bases; unmatched junction nucleotides: 5. This CDR3 is built from 13 residues. The CDR3 protein is CAINTGTGDGYTF. CDR3 coding DNA: TGTGCCATCAATACCGGGACAGGGGATGGCTACACCTTC.

This clonotype was recorded at least ten times. This chain uses TRBV20-1 with TRBJ1-5; no reliable D call. The V end lost 3 bases, the J end lost 4 bases, and 16 bases lay between the germline ends. CDR3 length equals 15 residues. Germline assignment: CDR1 DFQATT and CDR2 SNEGSKA (reference sequence). CDR3 nucleotides: TGCAGTGCTAGGTCCCCGGCATATGTTAATCAGCCCCAGCATTTT. This sequence encodes CSARSPAYVNQPQHF.

This clonotype was seen many times. CDR3: CASRVRTTDYGYTF. The CDR3, as DNA: TGCGCCAGCAGGGTGAGGACCACTGACTATGGCTACACCTTC. The chain uses TRBV5-1 and TRBJ1-2; D gene uncertain. Trimming removed 5 bases at V and 3 bases at J, with 14 bases between. CDR1 is SGHRS, CDR2 YFSETQ, per germline. The CDR3 is 14 residues long.

This clonotype was counted at least ten times. The CDR3 region has the DNA TGTGCCAGCAGCTTAAGTTGGGCATCAGGAAACACCATATATTTT. Its translation: CASSLSWASGNTIYF. This rearrangement joins TRBV7-2 to TRBJ1-3; no clear D gene. Trimming removed 2 bases from V and 4 bases from J, with 12 bases in between. CDR1 and CDR2 from the germline V gene are SGHTA and FQGNSA. The CDR3 spans 15 residues.

This clonotype was observed at least ten times. The genes are TRBV29-1 and TRBJ1-1; weak D call: TRBD1 (5 bases). Germline V lookup: CDR1 SQVTM, CDR2 ANQGSEA. The CDR3 has 14 residues. V was clipped by 0 bases and J by 4 bases, with 12 bases between them. CDR3 region: CSVEDDTGATEAFF. In DNA, the CDR3 is TGCAGCGTTGAAGACGACACAGGAGCCACTGAAGCTTTCTTT.

Ten or more counts support this clonotype. This chain joins TRBV7-2 and TRBJ2-7; D is unclear. Trimming pared 4 bases from V and 2 bases from J, leaving 9 bases between. Germline-derived CDR1 and CDR2 are SGHTA and FQGNSA. This CDR3 is 13 amino acids long. CDR3 in amino acids: CASSSGRTYEQYF. CDR3 coding DNA: TGTGCCAGCAGCTCCGGACGGACCTACGAGCAGTACTTC.

This clonotype was counted ten times or more. CDR3 bases: TGCGCCAGCAGCTTGGTTCCGACGGACTATGGCTACACCTTC. This encodes CASSLVPTDYGYTF. The V and J genes are TRBV5-1 and TRBJ1-2; D call uncertain. The V and J ends lost 0 bases and 3 bases respectively, with 9 bases between them. The germline CDR1 and CDR2 sequences are SGHRS and YFSETQ. This CDR3 is built from 14 residues. Based on the CDR3 plus reference TRBV5-1 and TRBJ1-2, the full variable domain is KAGVTQTPRYLIKTRGQQVTLSCSPISGHRSVSWYQQTPGQGLQFLFEYFSETQRNKGNFPGRFSGRQFSNSRSEMNVSTLELGDSALYLCASSLVPTDYGYTFGSGTRLTVV.

This clonotype was counted many times. The chain combines TRBV12-5 with TRBJ2-2, with 8 bases aligning to TRBD1. The CDR3 totals 19 residues. CDR1 LGHNT and CDR2 FRNRAP come from the germline V gene. With V trimmed by 1 base and J by 1 base, 11 bases remained unmatched. The CDR3 region is CASGLAPPGQGENTGELFF. In DNA, the CDR3 is TGTGCTAGTGGTTTGGCCCCACCAGGACAGGGAGAGAACACCGGGGAGCTGTTTTTT.

This clonotype was counted ten times or more. The chain employs TRBV5-1 and TRBJ2-7; 11 bases are a match to TRBD1. The CDR3 contains 16 residues. The ends lost 2 bases at V and 2 bases at J; junction bases unmatched: 6. Germline V gene sequence: CDR1 SGHRS, CDR2 YFSETQ. In nucleotides, the CDR3 is TGCGCCAGCAGCTTACTCCGGGACAGGGGGACCTACGAGCAGTACTTC. Its translation: CASSLLRDRGTYEQYF. Full variable domain (outside the CDR3, taken from reference TRBV5-1 and TRBJ2-7): KAGVTQTPRYLIKTRGQQVTLSCSPISGHRSVSWYQQTPGQGLQFLFEYFSETQRNKGNFPGRFSGRQFSNSRSEMNVSTLELGDSALYLCASSLLRDRGTYEQYFGPGTRLTVT.

The CDR3 here is CASSQVSGSEGYTF. DNA of the CDR3: TGTGCCAGCAGCCAAGTCTCTGGGTCGGAAGGCTACACCTTC. The chain joins TRBV4-2 to TRBJ1-2; no firm D call. Deletions cut 1 base from V and 8 bases from J, with 14 bases between. Germline assignment: CDR1 LGHNA and CDR2 YNFKEQ. The CDR3 sequence is 14 residues long.